Shown below are 6 T cell receptor beta chains from a single sample sequenced in a study of read filtering for tumor transcriptome and immune sequencing (TCRdb year 2020). Sequenced on an Illumina HiSeq 4000. Starting from 350 to 450 ng RNA, TCR libraries were constructed with the Immunoverse kit using molecular barcoded adaptors that cover the alpha/delta and beta/gamma chains. The raw public data were reprocessed by TCRdb itself: fastp quality trimming at Q25, MiXCR clonotype calling, in-frame beta chains only. Rows merge per CDR3 protein into single entries with the most common DNA and genes. A total of 30,000 to 35,000 distinct CDR3 sequences appear in this sample, about 18% of them only once. 15% to 20% of the sample belongs to the ten largest clones. Material: a population of CD138-negative cells sorted from bone marrow. The sample's cell subset or site label is to be understood as: bone marrow mononuclear cells depleted of CD138+ plasma/myeloma cells by negative magnetic selection. The source of these receptors is a donor aged 40 or over with multiple myeloma.

The table lists this clonotype with many counts. It may be a read error: a sequence one base away is much more abundant. V is TRBV7-8 and J is TRBJ2-5; D possibly uses TRBD1 or TRBD2 (5 bases each). This CDR3 spans 16 amino acids. Germline CDR1 and CDR2: SGHVS and FQNEAQ. V lost 1 base and J 1 base, leaving 13 bases between the germline ends. This CDR3 reads CASSLGNFGTQETQYF. Written as DNA, the CDR3 is TGTGCCAGCAGCTTAGGGAATTTCGGGACCCAAGAGACCCAGTACTTC.

This clonotype has at least ten counts. This sequence joins TRBV7-9 and TRBJ2-3; D is tentatively TRBD1 or TRBD2 (5 bases each). The CDR3 has 14 amino acids. CDR1 is SEHNR and CDR2 is FQNEAQ in the germline V gene (reference sequence). Trimming stripped 2 bases from V and 3 bases from J, with 9 bases between. CDR3 in DNA: TGTGCCAGCAGCTTACGGGACGATACAGATACGCAGTATTTT. Encoded protein: CASSLRDDTDTQYF.

Concerning this clonotype itself: At one end, the junction sequence differs from germline, possibly due to a read error. CDR3 region: CASAPGHNSNQPQRF. CDR3 coding DNA: TGCGCCAGCGCACCGGGACACAATAGCAATCAGCCCCAGCGTTTT. The gene calls are TRBV5-1 and TRBJ1-5; TRBD1 might be the D (6 bases). Germline V gene data show CDR1 as SGHRS and CDR2 as YFSETQ. The CDR3 runs 15 residues.

This clonotype has a count of ten or more. The chain combines TRBV7-9 with TRBJ2-7, with unresolved D. This CDR3 contains 12 residues. Per germline, CDR1 SEHNR and CDR2 FQNEAQ (reference sequence). Trimming removed 4 bases from V and 6 bases from J, with 10 bases in between. DNA of the CDR3: TGTGCCAGCAGCTATACCCTGGGCGAGCAGTACTTC. Protein product: CASSYTLGEQYF.

Points on this clonotype: This could be a read error, since a much larger clone is one nucleotide away. The chain recombines TRBV28 with TRBJ1-2; the D is unclear. Trimming pared 6 bases from V and 7 bases from J, leaving 21 bases between. The CDR3 runs 15 residues. Germline V gene data show CDR1 as MDHEN and CDR2 as SYDVKM. This CDR3 is CASSWLRREGGGYTF. The CDR3 DNA is TGTGCCAGCAGCTGGTTGCGACGTGAAGGCGGTGGCTACACCTTC.

This clonotype was seen more than once but under ten times. The CDR3 bases are TGTGCCAGCAGCTCCTGGGGAGGGGCCTACGAGCAGTACTTC. It yields the protein CASSSWGGAYEQYF. The genes are TRBV9 and TRBJ2-7; 7 bases agree with TRBD2. The CDR3 totals 14 residues. After removal of 4 bases from V and 2 bases from J, the junction contained 6 bases not matched to a gene. Germline V gives CDR1 SGDLS, CDR2 YYNGEE. The whole variable domain, remainder taken from reference TRBV9 and TRBJ2-7, is DSGVTQTPKHLITATGQRVTLRCSPRSGDLSVYWYQQSLDQGLQFLIQYYNGEERAKGNILERFSAQQFPDLHSELNLSSLELGDSALYFCASSSWGGAYEQYFGPGTRLTVT.